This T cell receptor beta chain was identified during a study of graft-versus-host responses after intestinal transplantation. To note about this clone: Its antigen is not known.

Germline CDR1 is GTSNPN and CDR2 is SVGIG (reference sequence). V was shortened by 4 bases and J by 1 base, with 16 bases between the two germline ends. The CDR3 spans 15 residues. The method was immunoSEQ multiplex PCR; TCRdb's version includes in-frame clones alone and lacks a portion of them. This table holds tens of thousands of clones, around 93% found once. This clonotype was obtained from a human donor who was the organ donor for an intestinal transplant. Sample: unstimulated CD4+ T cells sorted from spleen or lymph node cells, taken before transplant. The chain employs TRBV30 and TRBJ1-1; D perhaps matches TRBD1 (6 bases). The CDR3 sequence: CAWNTKTGENTEAFF. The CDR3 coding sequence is TGTGCCTGGAATACGAAGACAGGAGAGAACACTGAAGCTTTCTTT.